This TCR beta chain emerged from a study of blood T cells in healthy people across ages. PCR was performed a second time for about 7 to 12 cycles using a sample-barcoded 5' primer and a J-beta primer mix. MiXCR was run by TCRdb on the 5' RACE reads, yielding one entry per CDR3 protein. The sample lists about 1,400,000 distinct CDR3 sequences, approximately 63% occurring once. A remark on this clonotype: Its cognate antigen is unknown.

Points from the study as a whole: Naive T cell percentage showed a strong correlation with TCR beta diversity.

The CDR3 is 15 residues long. The V gene's germline CDR1 is SGHRS and CDR2 YFSETQ. Trimming at V came to 1 base and at J to 0 bases, leaving 3 bases not matched to a gene. The receptor was derived from a man between 18 and 35 years old in good health. This chain connects TRBV5-1 to TRBJ1-1; 7 bases agree with TRBD1. The sequencing sample was made of blood. The CDR3 DNA reads as TGCGCCAGCAGCTTGACAGGGGTGGTGAACACTGAAGCTTTCTTT. The encoded protein is CASSLTGVVNTEAFF.